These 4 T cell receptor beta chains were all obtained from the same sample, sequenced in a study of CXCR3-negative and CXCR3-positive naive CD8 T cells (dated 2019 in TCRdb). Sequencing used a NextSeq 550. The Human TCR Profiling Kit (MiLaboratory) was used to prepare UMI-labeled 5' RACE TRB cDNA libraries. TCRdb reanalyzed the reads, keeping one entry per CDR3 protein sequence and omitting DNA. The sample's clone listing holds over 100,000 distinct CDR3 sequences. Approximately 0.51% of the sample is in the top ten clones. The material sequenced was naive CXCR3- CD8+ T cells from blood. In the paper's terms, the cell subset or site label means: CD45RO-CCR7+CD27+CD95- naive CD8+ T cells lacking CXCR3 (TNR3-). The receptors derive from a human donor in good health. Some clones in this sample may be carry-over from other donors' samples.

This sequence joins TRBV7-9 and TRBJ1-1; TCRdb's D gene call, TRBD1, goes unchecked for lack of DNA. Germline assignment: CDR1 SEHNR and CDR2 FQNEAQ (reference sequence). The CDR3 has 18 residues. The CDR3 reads CASRAPVGGTGTRTEAFF.

The CDR3 spells CASSLDGDTREQYF. V is TRBV7-9 and J is TRBJ2-7. CDR1 and CDR2 from the germline V gene are SEHNR and FQNEAQ (reference sequence). There are 14 residues in the CDR3.

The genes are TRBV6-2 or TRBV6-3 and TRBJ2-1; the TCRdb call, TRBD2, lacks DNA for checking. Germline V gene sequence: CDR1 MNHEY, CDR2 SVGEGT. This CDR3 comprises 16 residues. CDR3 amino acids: CASSSLAGKSFVEQFF.

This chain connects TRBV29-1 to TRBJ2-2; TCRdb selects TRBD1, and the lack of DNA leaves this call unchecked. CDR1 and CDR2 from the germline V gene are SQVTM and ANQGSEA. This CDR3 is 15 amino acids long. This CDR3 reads CSVYMGQGATGELFF.